Each of the 30 T cell receptor beta chains below was sequenced from the same sample in a study of T cell responses to AZD1222 COVID-19 vaccine. Profiled with immunoSEQ multiplex PCR; TCRdb holds only in-frame clones, not every one. There are 97,000 or so clones in the sample; almost 85% occur only once, and about 15% lies in the top ten. The sample in question was peripheral blood, obtained on day 0 of AZD1222 vaccination. The receptor source for this set is an adult in good health.

This clone occurred once. The chain is built from TRBV4-3 and TRBJ1-1, with 7 bases fitting TRBD1. The CDR3 runs 14 residues. Per germline, CDR1 LGHNA and CDR2 YSLEER. V shed 0 bases, J shed 5 bases, and the junction held 3 bases outside the gene matches. CDR3 bases: TGCGCCAGCAGCCAAGACAGGGGGGGTACTGAAGCTTTCTTT. Translating gives CASSQDRGGTEAFF.

The chain links TRBV5-1 to TRBJ1-1, with 8 bases identical to TRBD1. From germline, CDR1 is SGHRS and CDR2 YFSETQ. Germline trimming cut 4 bases from V and 4 bases from J; bases unmatched to any gene: 6. This CDR3 is 14 amino acids long. The CDR3 coding sequence is TGCGCCAGCAGCCAAGGACAGGGCGGCACTGAAGCTTTCTTT. Translated, it gives CASSQGQGGTEAFF.

The chain carries TRBV5-8 and TRBJ1-3; no clear D gene. CDR1 is SGHTS, CDR2 YDEGEE, per germline. The CDR3 runs to 17 residues. V dropped 1 base and J dropped 0 bases, with 14 bases sitting between them. The CDR3 loop is CASSLPRTAYSGNTIYF. For the CDR3, the DNA is TGTGCCAGCAGCTTGCCCCGGACCGCCTACTCTGGAAACACCATATATTTT.

The chain is built from TRBV18 and TRBJ1-3; no reliable D call. CDR1 and CDR2 from the germline V gene are KGHSH and LQKENI. Trimming took off 1 base at V and 2 bases at J, with 9 bases between the two ends. There are 15 residues in the CDR3. CDR3 amino acids: CASSPQGMAGNTIYF. CDR3 DNA sequence: TGTGCCAGCTCACCACAGGGTATGGCTGGAAACACCATATATTTT.

This chain connects TRBV24-1 to TRBJ2-3, with D hard to call. In germline, CDR1 is KGHDR, CDR2 SFDVKD. V lost 7 bases, J lost 0 bases, and 7 bases lay in between. The CDR3 covers 13 residues. CDR3 bases: TGTGCCACCAGCACGGACAGCACAGATACGCAGTATTTT. Translating it yields CATSTDSTDTQYF.

V usage is TRBV6-5 and J usage is TRBJ2-7; 9 bases map to TRBD1. The V gene's germline CDR1 is MNHEY and CDR2 SVGAGI. The CDR3 totals 15 residues. Trimming removed 4 bases from V and 0 bases from J; junction bases left unmatched: 4. CDR3 DNA sequence: TGTGCCAGCAGTTCCGGGACAGGGAACTCCTACGAGCAGTACGTC. It encodes CASSSGTGNSYEQYV.

The rearrangement links TRBV2 to TRBJ1-2; the D is unclear. Germline-derived CDR1 and CDR2 are SNHLY and FYNNEI. Trimming pared 6 bases from V and 8 bases from J, leaving 13 bases between. The CDR3 is made up of 12 amino acids. CDR3 DNA sequence: TGTGCCAGCAGGGCAGACATAGGAGGCTACACCTTC. It specifies CASRADIGGYTF.

The chain uses TRBV29-1 and TRBJ2-1; TRBD2 matches at 9 bases. Per germline, CDR1 SQVTM and CDR2 ANQGSEA. This CDR3 is built from 13 residues. V gave up 4 bases and J gave up 9 bases; unmatched junction bases: 7. CDR3 sequence (DNA): TGCAGCGTTGTGCTAGCGGGAAAGGGTGAGCAGTTCTTC. This translates into CSVVLAGKGEQFF.

The V gene is TRBV7-8, the J gene TRBJ1-4, with D hard to call. CDR1 is SGHVS and CDR2 is FQNEAQ in the germline V gene. The germline V and J ends were trimmed by 5 bases and 0 bases, with 10 bases remaining between them. The CDR3 spans 15 residues. The CDR3 sequence is CASSLHDATNEKLFF. CDR3 in DNA: TGTGCCAGCAGCCTCCACGATGCAACTAATGAAAAACTGTTTTTT.

This clone has a single count. The chain employs TRBV6-5 and TRBJ1-1; no firm D call. The CDR3 totals 13 residues. The V end lost 2 bases, the J end lost 5 bases, and 9 bases lay between the germline ends. Germline-derived CDR1 and CDR2 are MNHEY and SVGAGI. The CDR3 DNA reads TGTGCCAGCAGTTACGGGGTACGGACTGAAGCTTTCTTT. The encoded protein is CASSYGVRTEAFF.

The chain couples TRBV27 to TRBJ1-5, with D possibly being TRBD1 (5 bases). This CDR3 is built from 14 residues. Germline CDR1 reads MNHEY; CDR2 reads SMNVEV (reference sequence). V lost 3 bases and J 9 bases, leaving 15 bases between the germline ends. This CDR3 is CASSFSGPARPQHF. The CDR3 DNA is TGTGCCAGCAGTTTCTCAGGGCCGGCGCGGCCCCAGCATTTT.

The chain employs TRBV19 and TRBJ1-1; tentatively, D is TRBD1 (5 bases). Trimming cost V 10 bases and J 4 bases, with 22 bases left between them. The V gene's germline CDR1 is LNHDA and CDR2 SQIVND (reference sequence). This CDR3 has 15 amino acids. In DNA, the CDR3 is TGTGCCACCAAAGGTAAGGGGCTTGGGAGCACTGAAGCTTTCTTT. It is translated as CATKGKGLGSTEAFF.

For this clone: This CDR3 fails to terminate in the conserved phenylalanine or tryptophan, so it likely reflects a read error. The DNA is omitted, as the CDR3 cannot be located on it reliably, and the CDR3 follows TCRdb's listing. The gene calls are TRBV7-7 and TRBJ1-2. Per the germline V gene, CDR1 is SSHAT and CDR2 is FNYEAQ (reference sequence). The CDR3 is 17 residues long, counting both termini. The CDR3 loop is CASSFPCSLWGKRAPFV.

CDR3 in amino acids: CASSLWTSANNEQFF. Here the CDR3 DNA reads TGTGCCAGCAGCTTATGGACGTCAGCCAACAATGAGCAGTTCTTC. The chain links TRBV7-2 to TRBJ2-1; no reliable D call. The ends were cut back, 2 bases at V and 5 bases at J, with 13 bases in the middle. The CDR3 has 15 amino acids. From germline, CDR1 is SGHTA and CDR2 FQGNSA. Using reference TRBV7-2 and TRBJ2-1 for the parts outside the CDR3, the full variable domain is GAGVSQSPSNKVTEKGKDVELRCDPISGHTALYWYRQSLGQGLEFLIYFQGNSAPDKSGLPSDRFSAERTGGSVSTLTIQRTQQEDSAVYLCASSLWTSANNEQFFGPGTRLTVL.

The V gene is TRBV5-4, the J gene TRBJ1-5; D is perhaps TRBD1 (6 bases). V was pared by 4 bases and J by 3 bases, with 8 bases between. The CDR3 totals 13 residues. The V gene's germline CDR1 is SGHNT and CDR2 YYREEE (reference sequence). The CDR3 loop reads CASSRDTNQPQHF. CDR3 sequence (DNA): TGTGCCAGCAGCAGGGACACCAATCAGCCCCAGCATTTT.

The rearrangement uses TRBV6-1 and TRBJ1-1; D remains ambiguous. The length of the CDR3 is 14 residues. Germline lookup yields CDR1 MNHNS and CDR2 SASEGT. V lost 2 bases and J 0 bases, leaving 7 bases between the germline ends. CDR3 loop: CASSEPAMNTEAFF. The CDR3 coding sequence is TGTGCCAGCAGTGAACCAGCGATGAACACTGAAGCTTTCTTT.

This clone showed up just a few times. The junction departs from the called germline gene at one end, perhaps through a read error. J is TRBJ1-6 and V is TRBV28; no firm D call. The CDR3 sequence is 10 residues long. Germline V CDR1 and CDR2: MDHEN, SYDVKM. CDR3 in amino acids: CASGFSPLHF. CDR3 sequence (DNA): TGTGCCAGCGGTTTTTCACCCCTCCACTTT.

This chain uses TRBV7-2 with TRBJ2-4; maybe TRBD2 (5 bases). V gave up 1 base and J gave up 7 bases, with 14 bases separating them. The germline V gene encodes CDR1 SGHTA and CDR2 FQGNSA. The CDR3 is made up of 15 amino acids. CDR3 nucleotides: TGTGCCAGCAGCTTAGAGGGTACGGGGAAGAACATTCAGTACTTC. It translates to CASSLEGTGKNIQYF. Full variable domain (remainder filled in from reference TRBV7-2 and TRBJ2-4): GAGVSQSPSNKVTEKGKDVELRCDPISGHTALYWYRQSLGQGLEFLIYFQGNSAPDKSGLPSDRFSAERTGGSVSTLTIQRTQQEDSAVYLCASSLEGTGKNIQYFGAGTRLSVL.

The chain is built from TRBV7-2 and TRBJ1-1; D not certain. V dropped 1 base and J dropped 4 bases, with 13 bases sitting between them. Germline V gene lookup returns CDR1 SGHTA and CDR2 FQGNSA. The CDR3 loop spans 15 amino acids. The CDR3: CASSLELRGSTEAFF. The CDR3 nucleotides read TGTGCCAGCAGCTTAGAACTGCGGGGTAGCACTGAAGCTTTCTTT.

The chain employs TRBV7-8 and TRBJ1-5; D ambiguous. V shed 5 bases and J shed 5 bases, with 13 bases lying between them. Per the germline V gene, CDR1 is SGHVS and CDR2 is FQNEAQ. The CDR3 has 14 amino acids. The DNA for the CDR3 is TGTGCCAGCAGCGTCCACGGGAGGGATCAGCCCCAGCATTTT. Amino acid sequence: CASSVHGRDQPQHF.

CDR3: CASTPSGGENIQYF. CDR3 nucleotides: TGTGCCAGCACCCCCTCGGGAGGGGAAAACATTCAGTACTTC. The chain is built from TRBV4-2 and TRBJ2-4; 8 nucleotides match TRBD2. CDR3 length: 14 residues. The trim removed 7 bases at V and 5 bases at J, leaving 7 bases unmatched. The germline gives CDR1 LGHNA, CDR2 YNFKEQ.

The table lists this clone with a count of one. The chain uses TRBV7-2 and TRBJ2-2; possible D gene TRBD1, 5 bases. The CDR3 has 16 amino acids. The germline CDR1 and CDR2 sequences are SGHTA and FQGNSA. The V end lost 2 bases, the J end lost 4 bases, and 14 bases lay between the germline ends. The CDR3 protein is CASSLWGASGTGELFF. In DNA form, the CDR3 reads TGTGCCAGCAGCTTATGGGGCGCGTCGGGCACCGGGGAGCTGTTTTTT.

The chain uses TRBV5-1 and TRBJ1-2; weak D call: TRBD1 (5 bases). V lost 4 bases and J 0 bases, leaving 16 bases between the germline ends. CDR1 is SGHRS, CDR2 YFSETQ, per germline. The CDR3 length is 16 residues. The CDR3 coding sequence is TGCGCCAGCAGCCCGGACGAGGGGCGGGCTAACTATGGCTACACCTTC. Translation gives CASSPDEGRANYGYTF.

The rearrangement links TRBV5-8 to TRBJ1-2; D unresolved. This CDR3 has 13 residues. CDR1 SGHTS and CDR2 YDEGEE come from the germline V gene. V was pared by 4 bases and J by 5 bases, with 12 bases between. The CDR3 DNA reads TGTGCCAGCAGCAGAGATAGGGTATATGGCTACACCTTC. Amino acid sequence: CASSRDRVYGYTF.

V usage is TRBV5-1 and J usage is TRBJ1-2, with a possible D match to TRBD1 (6 bases). V lost 0 bases and J 3 bases, leaving 15 bases between the germline ends. From germline, CDR1 is SGHRS and CDR2 YFSETQ. The length of the CDR3 is 16 residues. The CDR3 protein is CASSLDSGAVDYGYTF. CDR3 bases: TGCGCCAGCAGCTTGGATTCGGGGGCGGTGGACTATGGCTACACCTTC.

V and J are TRBV11-2 and TRBJ1-2, with D uncertain. Trimming removed 0 bases at V and 4 bases at J, with 3 bases between. CDR3 length equals 12 residues. Germline V lookup: CDR1 SGHAT, CDR2 FQNNGV. CDR3 bases: TGTGCCAGCAGCTTAGAATCCTATGGCTACACCTTC. The encoded protein is CASSLESYGYTF.

The V gene is TRBV4-3, the J gene TRBJ2-3; 10 bases line up with TRBD2. This CDR3 comprises 15 residues. Germline V gene lookup returns CDR1 LGHNA and CDR2 YSLEER. Trimming took 4 bases from V and 4 from J; bases not matched to a gene: 5. In DNA, the CDR3 is TGCGCCAGCAGCCTCCTAGCGGGAGAGGCAGATACGCAGTATTTT. Amino acid sequence: CASSLLAGEADTQYF.

The chain has TRBV3-1 (or the pseudogene TRBV3-2) and TRBJ2-2; the D is unclear. Deletions cut 3 bases from V and 4 bases from J, with 15 bases between. Per germline, CDR1 LGHDT and CDR2 YNNKEL (reference sequence). This CDR3 is built from 16 residues. This CDR3 reads CASSHRGPTSTGELFF. The CDR3 region has the DNA TGTGCCAGCAGCCATCGTGGGCCTACGAGCACCGGGGAGCTGTTTTTT.

The chain links TRBV29-1 to TRBJ2-2, with a possible D match to TRBD2 (5 bases). The germline CDR1 and CDR2 sequences are SQVTM and ANQGSEA. Trimming pared 6 bases from V and 1 base from J, leaving 15 bases between. The CDR3 length is 15 residues. Here the CDR3 DNA reads TGCAGCGTGCCAGTCCAAGGACTGAACACCGGGGAGCTGTTTTTT. Translation gives CSVPVQGLNTGELFF.

The V and J genes are TRBV5-8 and TRBJ2-7; D is undetermined. Germline-derived CDR1 and CDR2 are SGHTS and YDEGEE. The CDR3 extends over 13 amino acids. V was cut by 0 bases and J by 2 bases, with 6 bases left in between. This chain's CDR3 is CASSLGGPYEQYF. The CDR3 bases are TGTGCCAGCAGCTTGGGAGGACCCTACGAGCAGTACTTC. Together with reference TRBV5-8 and TRBJ2-7, the CDR3 gives the full variable domain: EAGVTQSPTHLIKTRGQQATLRCSPISGHTSVYWYQQALGLGLQFLLWYDEGEERNRGNFPPRFSGRQFPNYSSELNVNALELEDSALYLCASSLGGPYEQYFGPGTRLTVT.